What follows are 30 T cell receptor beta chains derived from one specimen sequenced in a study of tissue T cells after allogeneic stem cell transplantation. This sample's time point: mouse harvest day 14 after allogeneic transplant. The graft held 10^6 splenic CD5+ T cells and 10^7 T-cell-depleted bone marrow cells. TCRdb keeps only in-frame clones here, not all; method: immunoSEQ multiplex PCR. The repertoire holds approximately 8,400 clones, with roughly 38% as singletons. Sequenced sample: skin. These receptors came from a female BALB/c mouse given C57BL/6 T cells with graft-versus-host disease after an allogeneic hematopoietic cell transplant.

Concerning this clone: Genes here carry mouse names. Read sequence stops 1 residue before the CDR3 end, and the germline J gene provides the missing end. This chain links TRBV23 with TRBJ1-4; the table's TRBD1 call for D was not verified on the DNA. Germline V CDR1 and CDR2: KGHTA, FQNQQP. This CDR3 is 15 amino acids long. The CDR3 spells CSSSQSAGGAERLFF. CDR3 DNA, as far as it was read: TGCTCCAGCAGTCAATCCGCAGGGGGCGCCGAAAGATTATTT.

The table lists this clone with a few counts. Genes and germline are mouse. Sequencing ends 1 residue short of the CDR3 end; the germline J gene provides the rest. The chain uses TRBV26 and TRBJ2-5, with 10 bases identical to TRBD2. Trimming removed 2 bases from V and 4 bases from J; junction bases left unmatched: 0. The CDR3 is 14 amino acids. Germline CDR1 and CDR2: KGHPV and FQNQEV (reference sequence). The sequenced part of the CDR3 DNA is TGTGCCAGCAGTCTGGGACTGGGGGAAGACACCCAGTAC. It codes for CASSLGLGEDTQY. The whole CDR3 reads CASSLGLGEDTQYF.

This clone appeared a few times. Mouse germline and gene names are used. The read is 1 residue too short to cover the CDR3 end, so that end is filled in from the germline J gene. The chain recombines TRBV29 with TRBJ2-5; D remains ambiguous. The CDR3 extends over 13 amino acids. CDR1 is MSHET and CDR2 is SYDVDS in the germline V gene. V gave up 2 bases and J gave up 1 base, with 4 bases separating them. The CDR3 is CASSLGHQDTQYF. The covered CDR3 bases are TGTGCTAGCAGTTTAGGACACCAAGACACCCAGTAC.

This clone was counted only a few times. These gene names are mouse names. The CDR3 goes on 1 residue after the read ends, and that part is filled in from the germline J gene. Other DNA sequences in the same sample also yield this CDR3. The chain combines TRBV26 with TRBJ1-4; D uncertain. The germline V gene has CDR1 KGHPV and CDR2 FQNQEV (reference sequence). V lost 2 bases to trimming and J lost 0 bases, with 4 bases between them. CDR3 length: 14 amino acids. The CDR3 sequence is CASSLQISNERLFF. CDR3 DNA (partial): TGTGCCAGCAGTCTGCAGATTTCCAACGAAAGATTATTT. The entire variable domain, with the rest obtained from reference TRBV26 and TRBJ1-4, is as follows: NSKVIQTPRYLVKGQGQKAKMRCIPEKGHPVVFWYQQNKNNEFKFLINFQNQEVLQQIDMTEKRFSAECPSNSPCSLEIQSSEAGDSALYLCASSLQISNERLFFGHGTKLSVL.

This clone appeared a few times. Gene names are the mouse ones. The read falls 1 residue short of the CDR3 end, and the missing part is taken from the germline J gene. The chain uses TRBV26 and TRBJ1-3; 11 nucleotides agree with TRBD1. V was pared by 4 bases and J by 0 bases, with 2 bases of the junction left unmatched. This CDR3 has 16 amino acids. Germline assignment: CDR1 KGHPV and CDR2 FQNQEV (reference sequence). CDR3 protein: CASSRGQGGSGNTLYF. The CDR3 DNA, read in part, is TGTGCCAGCAGTCGGGGACAGGGGGGTTCTGGAAATACGCTCTAT.

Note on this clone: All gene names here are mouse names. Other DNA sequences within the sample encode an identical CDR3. The CDR3 DNA, read in part, is TGTGCCTGGAGTCTGGGGGGTAGTGCAGAAACGCTGTAT. It yields the protein CAWSLGGSAETLY. The full CDR3 sequence reads CAWSLGGSAETLYF. The rearrangement links TRBV31 to TRBJ2-3; perhaps TRBD2 as D (6 bases). From the germline J gene comes the end of the CDR3, since the read stops 1 residue before it. V lost 0 bases, J lost 0 bases, and 7 bases lay in between. Germline V gives CDR1 GKSSPN, CDR2 SITVG. This CDR3 has 14 residues.

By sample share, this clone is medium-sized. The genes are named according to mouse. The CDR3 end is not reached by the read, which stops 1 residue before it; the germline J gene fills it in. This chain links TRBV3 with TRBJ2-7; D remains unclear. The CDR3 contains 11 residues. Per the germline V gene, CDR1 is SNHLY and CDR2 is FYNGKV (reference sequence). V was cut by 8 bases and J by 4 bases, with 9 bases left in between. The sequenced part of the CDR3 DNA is TGTGCCAGCTCCGGCAGTTATGAACAGTAC. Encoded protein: CASSGSYEQY. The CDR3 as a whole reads CASSGSYEQYF.

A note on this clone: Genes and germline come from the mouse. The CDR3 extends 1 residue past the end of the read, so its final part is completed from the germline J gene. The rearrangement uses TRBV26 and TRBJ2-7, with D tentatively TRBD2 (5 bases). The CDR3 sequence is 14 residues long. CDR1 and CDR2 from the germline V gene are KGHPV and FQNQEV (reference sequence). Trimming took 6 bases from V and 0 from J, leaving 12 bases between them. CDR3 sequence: CASSQLESSYEQYF. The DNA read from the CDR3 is TGTGCCAGCAGCCAACTGGAGAGCTCCTATGAACAGTAC.

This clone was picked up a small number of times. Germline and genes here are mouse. CDR3 DNA (partial): TGTGCCAGCAGTCTAGGCAGGGGGCGCCGGGCAGAAACGCTGTAT. Its protein is CASSLGRGRRAETLY. The CDR3, in full, reads CASSLGRGRRAETLYF. J is TRBJ2-3 and V is TRBV26, with TRBD1 matching 8 bases. The read is 1 residue too short to cover the CDR3 end, so that end is filled in from the germline J gene. Germline V gene data show CDR1 as KGHPV and CDR2 as FQNQEV (reference sequence). The CDR3 totals 16 residues. V lost 3 bases and J lost 3; bases outside the gene matches: 8.

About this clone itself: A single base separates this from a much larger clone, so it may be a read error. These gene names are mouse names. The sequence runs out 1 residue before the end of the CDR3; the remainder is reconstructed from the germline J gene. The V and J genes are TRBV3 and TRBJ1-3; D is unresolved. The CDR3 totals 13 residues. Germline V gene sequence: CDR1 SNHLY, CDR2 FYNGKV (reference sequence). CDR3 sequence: CASSLSVGNMLYF. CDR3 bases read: TGTGCCAGCAGCTTATCAGTTGGAAATATGCTCTAT.

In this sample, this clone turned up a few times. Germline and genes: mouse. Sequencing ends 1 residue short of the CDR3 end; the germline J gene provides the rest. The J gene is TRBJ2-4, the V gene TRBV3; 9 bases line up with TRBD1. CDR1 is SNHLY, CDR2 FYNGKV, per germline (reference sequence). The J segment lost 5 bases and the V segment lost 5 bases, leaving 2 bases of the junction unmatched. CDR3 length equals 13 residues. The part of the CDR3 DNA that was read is TGTGCCAGCAGCCCGGACAGGGGAAACACCTTGTAC. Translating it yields CASSPDRGNTLY. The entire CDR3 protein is CASSPDRGNTLYF. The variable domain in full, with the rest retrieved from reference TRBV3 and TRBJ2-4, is GPKVLQIPSHQIIDMGQMVTLNCDPVSNHLYFYWYKQILGQQMEFLVNFYNGKVMEKSKLFKDQFSVERPDGSYFTLKIQPTALEDSAVYFCASSPDRGNTLYFGAGTRLSVL.

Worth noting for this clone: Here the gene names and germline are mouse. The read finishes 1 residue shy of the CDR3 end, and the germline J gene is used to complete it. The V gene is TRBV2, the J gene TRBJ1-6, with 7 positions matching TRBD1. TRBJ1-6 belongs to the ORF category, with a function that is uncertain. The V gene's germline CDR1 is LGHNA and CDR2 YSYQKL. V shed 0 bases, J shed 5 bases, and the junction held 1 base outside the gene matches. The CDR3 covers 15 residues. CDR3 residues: CASSQEGTDNSPLYF. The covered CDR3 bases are TGTGCCAGCAGCCAAGAAGGGACAGATAATTCGCCCCTCTAC.

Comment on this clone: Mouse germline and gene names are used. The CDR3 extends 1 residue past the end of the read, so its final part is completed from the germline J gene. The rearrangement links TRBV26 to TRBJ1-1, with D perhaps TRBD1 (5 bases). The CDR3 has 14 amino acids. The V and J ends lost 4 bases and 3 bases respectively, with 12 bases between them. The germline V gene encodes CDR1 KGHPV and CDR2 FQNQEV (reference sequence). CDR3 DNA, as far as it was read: TGTGCCAGCAGTCGTGGGAGAGGGGACACAGAAGTCTTC. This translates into CASSRGRGDTEVF. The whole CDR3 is CASSRGRGDTEVFF.

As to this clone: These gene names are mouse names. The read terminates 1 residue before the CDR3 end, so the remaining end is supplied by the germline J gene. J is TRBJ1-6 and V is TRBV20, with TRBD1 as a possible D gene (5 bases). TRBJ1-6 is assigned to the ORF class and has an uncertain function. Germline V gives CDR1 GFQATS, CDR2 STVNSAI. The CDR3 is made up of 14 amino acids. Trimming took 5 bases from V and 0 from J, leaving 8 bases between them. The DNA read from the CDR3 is TGTGGTGCTCCGGACATTTCCTATAATTCGCCCCTCTAC. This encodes CGAPDISYNSPLY. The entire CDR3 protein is CGAPDISYNSPLYF.

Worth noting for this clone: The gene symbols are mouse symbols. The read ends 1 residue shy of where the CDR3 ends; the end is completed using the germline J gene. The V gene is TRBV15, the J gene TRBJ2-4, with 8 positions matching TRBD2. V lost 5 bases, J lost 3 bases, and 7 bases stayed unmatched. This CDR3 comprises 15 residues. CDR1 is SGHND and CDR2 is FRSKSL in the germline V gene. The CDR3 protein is CASSLGLGPQNTLYF. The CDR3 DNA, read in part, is TGTGCCAGCAGTCTCGGACTGGGTCCCCAAAACACCTTGTAC. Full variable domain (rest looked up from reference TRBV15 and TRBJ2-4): DAGVTQTPRHEVAEKGQTIILKCEPVSGHNDLFWYRQTKIQGLELLSYFRSKSLMEDGGAFKDRFKAEMLNSSFSTLKIQPTEPKDSAVYLCASSLGLGPQNTLYFGAGTRLSVL.

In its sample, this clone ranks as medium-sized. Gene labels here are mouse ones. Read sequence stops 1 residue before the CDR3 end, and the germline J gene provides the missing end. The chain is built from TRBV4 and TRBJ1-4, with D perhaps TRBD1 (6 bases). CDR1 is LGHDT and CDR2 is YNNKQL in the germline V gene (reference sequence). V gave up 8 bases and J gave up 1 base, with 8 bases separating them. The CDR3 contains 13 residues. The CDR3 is CASGGGSNERLFF. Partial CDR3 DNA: TGTGCCAGCGGAGGGGGTTCCAACGAAAGATTATTT.

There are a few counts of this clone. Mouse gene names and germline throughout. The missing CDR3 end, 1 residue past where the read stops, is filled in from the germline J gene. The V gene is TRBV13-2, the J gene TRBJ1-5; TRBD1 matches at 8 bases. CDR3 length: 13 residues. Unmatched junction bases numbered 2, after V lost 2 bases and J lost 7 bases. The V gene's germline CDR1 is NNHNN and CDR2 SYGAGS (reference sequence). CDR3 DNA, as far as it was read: TGTGCCAGCGGTGAAAACAGGGGGCAGGCTCCGCTT. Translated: CASGENRGQAPL. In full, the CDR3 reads CASGENRGQAPLF.

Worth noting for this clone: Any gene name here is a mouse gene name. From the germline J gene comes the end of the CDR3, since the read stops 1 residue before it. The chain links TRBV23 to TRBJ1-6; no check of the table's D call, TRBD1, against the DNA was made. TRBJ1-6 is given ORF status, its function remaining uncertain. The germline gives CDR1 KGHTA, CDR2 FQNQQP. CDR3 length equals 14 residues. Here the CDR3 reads CSSSPDRGNSPLYF. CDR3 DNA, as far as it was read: TGCTCCAGCAGTCCGGACAGGGGTAATTCGCCCCTCTAC.

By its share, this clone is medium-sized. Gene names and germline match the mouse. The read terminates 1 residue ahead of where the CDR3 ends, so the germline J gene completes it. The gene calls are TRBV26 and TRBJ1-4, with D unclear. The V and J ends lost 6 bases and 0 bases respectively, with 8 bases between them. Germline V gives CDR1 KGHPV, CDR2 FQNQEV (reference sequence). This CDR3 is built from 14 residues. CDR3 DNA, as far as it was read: TGTGCCAGCAGGCTGGGAATTTCCAACGAAAGATTATTT. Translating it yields CASRLGISNERLF. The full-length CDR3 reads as CASRLGISNERLFF.

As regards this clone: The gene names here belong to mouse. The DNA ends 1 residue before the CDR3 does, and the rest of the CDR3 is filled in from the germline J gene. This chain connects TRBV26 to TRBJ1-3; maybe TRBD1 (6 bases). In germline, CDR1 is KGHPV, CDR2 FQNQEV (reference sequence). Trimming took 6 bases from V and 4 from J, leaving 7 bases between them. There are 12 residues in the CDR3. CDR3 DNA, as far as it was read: TGTGCCAGCAGCCAGGGGGGAAATACGCTCTAT. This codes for CASSQGGNTLY. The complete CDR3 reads CASSQGGNTLYF.

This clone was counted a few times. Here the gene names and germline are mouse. Partial CDR3 DNA: TGTGCCAGCGGTGAACGGGGTAATTCGCCCCTCTAC. The encoded protein is CASGERGNSPLY. From start to end, the CDR3 is CASGERGNSPLYF. The chain employs TRBV13-2 and TRBJ1-6, with unresolved D. The observed sequence ends 1 residue before the CDR3 terminus, with the missing tail filled in from the germline J gene. TRBJ1-6 is identified as an open reading frame with a role that is uncertain. Per the germline V gene, CDR1 is NNHNN and CDR2 is SYGAGS (reference sequence). The CDR3 is 13 residues long. Trimming removed 2 bases at V and 6 bases at J, with 6 bases between.

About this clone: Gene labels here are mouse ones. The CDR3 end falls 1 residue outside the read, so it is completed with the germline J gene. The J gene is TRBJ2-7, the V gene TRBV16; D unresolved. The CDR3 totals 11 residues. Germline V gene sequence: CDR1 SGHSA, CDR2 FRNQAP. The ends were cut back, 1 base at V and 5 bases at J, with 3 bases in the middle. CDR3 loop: CASSLGDEQYF. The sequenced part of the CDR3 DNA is TGTGCAAGCAGCTTAGGGGATGAACAGTAC.

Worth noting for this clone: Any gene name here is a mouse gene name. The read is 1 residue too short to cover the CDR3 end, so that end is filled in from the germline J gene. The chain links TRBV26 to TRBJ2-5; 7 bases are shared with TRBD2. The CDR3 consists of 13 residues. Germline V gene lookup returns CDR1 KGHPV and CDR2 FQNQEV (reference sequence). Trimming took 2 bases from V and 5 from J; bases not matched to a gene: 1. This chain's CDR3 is CASSLMGGDTQYF. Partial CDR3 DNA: TGTGCCAGCAGTCTGATGGGGGGAGACACCCAGTAC. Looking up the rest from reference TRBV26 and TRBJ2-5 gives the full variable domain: NSKVIQTPRYLVKGQGQKAKMRCIPEKGHPVVFWYQQNKNNEFKFLINFQNQEVLQQIDMTEKRFSAECPSNSPCSLEIQSSEAGDSALYLCASSLMGGDTQYFGPGTRLLVL.

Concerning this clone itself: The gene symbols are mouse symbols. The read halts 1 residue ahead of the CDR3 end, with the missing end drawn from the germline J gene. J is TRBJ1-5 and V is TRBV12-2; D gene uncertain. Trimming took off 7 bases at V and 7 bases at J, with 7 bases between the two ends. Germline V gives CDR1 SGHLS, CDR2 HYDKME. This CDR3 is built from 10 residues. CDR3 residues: CASSNQAPLF. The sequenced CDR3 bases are TGTGCCAGTTCAAATCAGGCTCCGCTT.

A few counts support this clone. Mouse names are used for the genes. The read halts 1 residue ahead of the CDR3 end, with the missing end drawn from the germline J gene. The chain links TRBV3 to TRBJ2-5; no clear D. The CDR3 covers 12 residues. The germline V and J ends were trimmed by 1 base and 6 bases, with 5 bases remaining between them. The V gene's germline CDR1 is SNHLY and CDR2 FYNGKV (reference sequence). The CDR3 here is CASSLVGDTQYF. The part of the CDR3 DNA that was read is TGTGCCAGCAGCTTAGTCGGGGACACCCAGTAC.

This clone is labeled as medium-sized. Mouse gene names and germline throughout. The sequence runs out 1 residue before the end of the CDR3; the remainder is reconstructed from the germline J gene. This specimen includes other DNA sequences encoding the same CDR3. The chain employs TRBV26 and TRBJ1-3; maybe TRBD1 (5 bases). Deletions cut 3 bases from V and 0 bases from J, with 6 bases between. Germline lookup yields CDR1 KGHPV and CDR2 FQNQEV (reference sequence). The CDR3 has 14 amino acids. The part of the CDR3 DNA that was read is TGTGCCAGCAGTCTTGGGGGTTCTGGAAATACGCTCTAT. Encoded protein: CASSLGGSGNTLY. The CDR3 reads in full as CASSLGGSGNTLYF.

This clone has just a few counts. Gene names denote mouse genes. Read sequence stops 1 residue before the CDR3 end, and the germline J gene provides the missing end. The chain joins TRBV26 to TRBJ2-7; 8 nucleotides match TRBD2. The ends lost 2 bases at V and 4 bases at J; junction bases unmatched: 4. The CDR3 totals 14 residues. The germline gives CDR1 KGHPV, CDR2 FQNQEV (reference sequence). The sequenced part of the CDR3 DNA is TGTGCCAGCAGTCTGAGGGGGGGCTCGTATGAACAGTAC. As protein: CASSLRGGSYEQY. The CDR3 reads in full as CASSLRGGSYEQYF.

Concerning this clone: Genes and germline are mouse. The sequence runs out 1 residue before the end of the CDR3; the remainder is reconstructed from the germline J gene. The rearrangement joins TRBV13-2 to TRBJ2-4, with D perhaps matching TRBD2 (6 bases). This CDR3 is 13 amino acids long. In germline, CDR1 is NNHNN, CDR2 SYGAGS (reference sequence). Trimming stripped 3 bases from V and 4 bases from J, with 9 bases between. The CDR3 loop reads CASGGRLENTLYF. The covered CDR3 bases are TGTGCCAGCGGTGGGAGACTGGAAAACACCTTGTAC.

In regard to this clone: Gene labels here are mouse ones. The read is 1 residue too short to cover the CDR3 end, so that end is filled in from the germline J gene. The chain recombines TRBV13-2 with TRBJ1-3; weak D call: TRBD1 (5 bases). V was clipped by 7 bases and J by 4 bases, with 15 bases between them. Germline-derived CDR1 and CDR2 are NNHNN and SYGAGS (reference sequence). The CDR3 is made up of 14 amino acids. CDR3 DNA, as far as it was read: TGTGCCAGCAGTCGAGGGGAGAGAGGAAATACGCTCTAT. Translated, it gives CASSRGERGNTLY. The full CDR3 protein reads CASSRGERGNTLYF.

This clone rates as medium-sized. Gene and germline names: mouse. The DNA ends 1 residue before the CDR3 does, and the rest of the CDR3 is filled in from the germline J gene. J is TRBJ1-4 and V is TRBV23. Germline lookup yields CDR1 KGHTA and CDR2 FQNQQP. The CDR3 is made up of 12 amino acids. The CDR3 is CSSSQNNERLFF. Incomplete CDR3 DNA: TGCTCCAGCAGTCAAAACAACGAAAGATTATTT.